Listed here is a single T cell receptor beta chain. The antigen is not known. These data belong to a study of cytomegalovirus exposure and HLA in healthy donors. Study findings and constraints: Accounts indicate the classifier identified cytomegalovirus status with strong specificity and sensitivity. Listed as cytomegalovirus-associated were 164 TCR beta chains. Most TCR sequences were rare, but some public TCRs occurred in many donors.

From germline, CDR1 is MNHNY and CDR2 SVGAGI (reference sequence). V lost 6 bases, J lost 8 bases, and 6 bases stayed unmatched. The CDR3 runs to 14 residues. Libraries were prepared by immunoSEQ multiplex PCR; TCRdb keeps only in-frame clonotypes and omits some of them. The repertoire holds 300,000 to 400,000 clones, with 88% as singletons. The clonotype originates from a man younger than 45 in good health and CMV-seronegative. The chain carries TRBV6-6 and TRBJ1-6; 8 nucleotides match TRBD1. Input material: PBMCs. The CDR3 sequence: CASSWTGMDSPLHF. Written as DNA, the CDR3 is TGTGCCAGCAGCTGGACAGGGATGGATTCACCCCTCCACTTT.